A selection of T cell receptor beta chains follows, all from one sample in a study of response to subunit inactivated influenza vaccine. TCRdb re-called the RT-PCR reads with MiXCR, one entry per CDR3 protein. Seen here are 540,000 or so distinct CDR3 sequences, 10% to 15% observed once, and the top ten hold less than 15%. This specimen was PBMCs from blood, taken roughly 6 weeks after vaccination. Receptor source: a middle-aged man who received an inactivated influenza vaccine. Both conserved end residues are part of each CDR3. Fields, in order: V gene, D gene, CDR3 length, CDR3 protein. The D gene is left open where the match is weak.

TRBV2 | - | 12 | CAGLEGQETQYF
TRBV20-1 | - | 16 | CSARDIMSGTNEKLFF
TRBV6-5 | - | 17 | CASSYSPLIGGYTEAFF
TRBV5-1 | - | 15 | CASSLVTGPYTEAFF
TRBV9 | - | 15 | CASSVTGGPRNEQFF
TRBV6-2/TRBV6-3 | - | 14 | CASSPNPGPYEQYF
TRBV6-2/TRBV6-3 | - | 13 | CASSYSKTRGYTF
TRBV11-1 | - | 14 | CASSSTGRSYEQYF
TRBV4-2 | TRBD2 | 22 | CASSPGPETSGRLQSSYNEQFF
TRBV5-1 | - | 15 | CASSFPGEGVYGYTF
TRBV6-2/TRBV6-3 | TRBD2 | 16 | CASRGTSVFHHNEQFF
TRBV5-5 | - | 15 | CASSEDPRTDFKAFF
TRBV28 | TRBD1 | 15 | CASFPGQVYNYGYTF
TRBV7-7 | TRBD2 | 16 | CASSPDGGGRPDTQYF
TRBV18 | - | 13 | CASSPYDPYQQYF
TRBV15 | TRBD2 | 14 | CATSRELAGNEQFF
TRBV29-1 | - | 17 | CSVETPGHSSGAGELFF
TRBV5-6 | TRBD2 | 15 | CASSLGGRATGELFF
TRBV7-9 | - | 14 | CASSLILGGYEQYF
TRBV10-3 | - | 17 | CAISDVGRAHLNYGYTF